One sample yielded the 25 T cell receptor beta chains listed below, sequenced in a study of radiotherapy plus CTLA-4 blockade in lung cancer. Using immunoSEQ multiplex PCR, the repertoire was profiled, and TCRdb retains in-frame clones only, with some absent. This sample has 40,000 or so clones, with around 75% found just once. Sequenced material: peripheral blood, taken from a patient treated with radiotherapy plus ipilimumab. The source of these receptors is a human donor with non-small cell lung cancer who had stable disease on radiotherapy plus ipilimumab.

The V gene is TRBV6-6, the J gene TRBJ1-1; the D is unclear. This CDR3 spans 13 amino acids. The germline gives CDR1 MNHNY, CDR2 SVGAGI (reference sequence). The ends were cut back, 0 bases at V and 3 bases at J, with 5 bases in the middle. CDR3 region: CASSYSRDTEAFF. In DNA, the CDR3 is TGTGCCAGCAGTTACTCGAGGGACACTGAAGCTTTCTTT.

The J gene is TRBJ2-1, the V gene TRBV5-1; 12 bases are shared with TRBD2. This CDR3 has 15 residues. Germline V gene data show CDR1 as SGHRS and CDR2 as YFSETQ. J was trimmed by 9 bases and V by 1 base; bases with no gene match: 5. This chain's CDR3 is CASSLSSGGASEQFF. In nucleotides, the CDR3 is TGCGCCAGCAGCTTGTCTAGCGGGGGGGCGAGTGAGCAGTTCTTC. The full variable domain, rest sourced from reference TRBV5-1 and TRBJ2-1, is KAGVTQTPRYLIKTRGQQVTLSCSPISGHRSVSWYQQTPGQGLQFLFEYFSETQRNKGNFPGRFSGRQFSNSRSEMNVSTLELGDSALYLCASSLSSGGASEQFFGPGTRLTVL.

The gene calls are TRBV29-1 and TRBJ2-5, with 11 nucleotides matching TRBD1. V shed 7 bases and J 2 bases; nucleotides not matched to a gene: 0. The germline V gene has CDR1 SQVTM and CDR2 ANQGSEA. There are 12 residues in the CDR3. The CDR3 region is CSGDRGQETQYF. CDR3 coding DNA: TGCAGCGGGGACAGGGGGCAAGAGACCCAGTACTTC.

The gene calls are TRBV2 and TRBJ1-2; D not resolved. Germline V lookup: CDR1 SNHLY, CDR2 FYNNEI. The CDR3 is 12 amino acids. Trimming left V 10 bases short and J 1 base short, with 10 bases between. CDR3 amino acids: CATSGDNYGYTF. The CDR3 DNA reads TGTGCCACCAGCGGGGATAACTATGGCTACACCTTC.

This chain joins TRBV2 and TRBJ1-5; D is possibly TRBD1 (5 bases). CDR3 size: 14 residues. The germline V gene has CDR1 SNHLY and CDR2 FYNNEI. V gave up 7 bases and J gave up 11 bases, with 21 bases separating them. The CDR3 region is CASTTSTGGESQHF. CDR3 DNA: TGTGCCAGCACGACCTCTACCGGGGGTGAGTCCCAGCATTTT.

This rearrangement joins TRBV10-2 to TRBJ1-2; 9 nucleotides agree with TRBD1. The CDR3 runs 16 residues. Germline CDR1 WSHSY, CDR2 SAAADI. J lost 2 bases, V lost 10 bases, and 14 bases had no gene match. The CDR3 loop is CATSYGSTGGNYGYTF. In DNA, the CDR3 is TGCGCCACCTCCTATGGATCAACAGGGGGCAACTATGGCTACACCTTC.

This sequence joins TRBV5-5 and TRBJ1-1, with D hard to call. This CDR3 contains 13 residues. V was clipped by 1 base and J by 3 bases, with 7 bases between them. Looked up from germline, CDR1 is SGHKS and CDR2 is YYEKEE (reference sequence). CDR3: CASSLWQDTEAFF. For the CDR3, the DNA is TGTGCCAGCAGCTTGTGGCAGGACACTGAAGCTTTCTTT.

Regarding this clone: The DNA is left out, because the CDR3 cannot be placed on it with certainty; the CDR3 is given as TCRdb lists it. V and J are TRBV7-2 and TRBJ2-4; the D call in the table, TRBD2, was not verified against the DNA. Germline loops: CDR1 SGHTA, CDR2 FQGNSA. The CDR3 adds up to 12 amino acids, both ends counted. This CDR3 is CASSFGGGAIYF.

The rearrangement links TRBV18 to TRBJ2-5; D is uncertain. Trimming shortened V by 0 bases and J by 5 bases, and 7 bases separated the two germline ends. In germline, CDR1 is KGHSH, CDR2 LQKENI. The CDR3 has 13 residues. CDR3 region: CASSPPSLETQYF. The CDR3 region has the DNA TGTGCCAGCTCACCACCGAGCCTGGAGACCCAGTACTTC.

The rearrangement links TRBV5-1 to TRBJ1-1; D remains unclear. The CDR3 length is 14 residues. CDR1 and CDR2 (germline): SGHRS, YFSETQ. The V and J ends lost 5 bases and 1 base respectively, with 12 bases between them. CDR3 in amino acids: CASRALLTNTEAFF. CDR3 nucleotide sequence: TGCGCCAGCAGGGCCTTACTAACGAACACTGAAGCTTTCTTT.

The chain uses TRBV7-2 and TRBJ1-5; tentative D call: TRBD1 (5 bases). The ends were cut back, 4 bases at V and 2 bases at J, with 12 bases in the middle. There are 15 residues in the CDR3. The V gene's germline CDR1 is SGHTA and CDR2 FQGNSA. The CDR3 loop reads CASSSGGARNQPQHF. The CDR3 DNA follows: TGTGCCAGCAGCTCAGGCGGGGCCCGCAATCAGCCCCAGCATTTT.

The J gene is TRBJ1-6, the V gene TRBV5-5; 8 bases line up with TRBD1. Trimming removed 0 bases from V and 4 bases from J; junction bases left unmatched: 6. CDR1 and CDR2 from the germline V gene are SGHKS and YYEKEE (reference sequence). This CDR3 contains 17 residues. CDR3 region: CASSLGTGLGYNSPLHF. CDR3 bases: TGTGCCAGCAGCTTGGGGACAGGGTTAGGGTATAATTCACCCCTCCACTTT.

The CDR3 DNA follows: TGTGCCAGCAGTGCTAATAGCCCCGGGGAGCTGTTTTTT. This sequence encodes CASSANSPGELFF. This chain joins TRBV6-4 and TRBJ2-2; no clear D. This CDR3 is built from 13 residues. Trimming pared 4 bases from V and 6 bases from J, leaving 9 bases between. CDR1 and CDR2 (germline): MRHNA, SNTAGT.

V usage is TRBV18 and J usage is TRBJ1-1, with 9 positions matching TRBD1. Germline CDR1 is KGHSH and CDR2 is LQKENI. Losses at the gene ends were 2 bases for V and 1 base for J; bases not matched to a gene: 2. The CDR3 runs 15 residues. As DNA, the CDR3 is TGTGCCAGCTCACCAAAGGACAGGGGGAACACTGAAGCTTTCTTT. Its translation: CASSPKDRGNTEAFF.

This chain connects TRBV7-2 to TRBJ1-5; 9 positions match TRBD1. Germline V CDR1 and CDR2: SGHTA, FQGNSA. The length of the CDR3 is 15 residues. J gave up 7 bases and V 1 base, and 5 bases lay outside the gene matches. In nucleotides, the CDR3 is TGTGCCAGCAGCTTAGGGGGACAGGGCAGACAGCCCCAGCATTTT. The encoded protein is CASSLGGQGRQPQHF.

The V call is TRBV4-1, the J call TRBJ2-1; 11 bases match TRBD2. Germline assignment: CDR1 MGHRA and CDR2 YSYEKL. The V and J ends lost 2 bases and 6 bases, in that order; junction bases with no gene match: 9. This CDR3 spans 17 amino acids. CDR3 in amino acids: CASSQQTLAGGLNEQFF. CDR3 nucleotides: TGCGCCAGCAGCCAACAAACGCTAGCGGGGGGTCTCAATGAGCAGTTCTTC.

This clone was counted only a few times. V and J are TRBV4-1 and TRBJ2-7; D might be TRBD1 (5 bases). The CDR3 contains 15 residues. Germline CDR1 and CDR2: MGHRA and YSYEKL. V was pared by 1 base and J by 2 bases, with 12 bases between. The chain's CDR3 is CASSQGQSLPYEQYF. CDR3 DNA: TGCGCCAGCAGCCAAGGACAGTCCCTTCCCTACGAGCAGTACTTC.

The genes are TRBV4-3 and TRBJ2-3; weak D call: TRBD1 (6 bases). V was cut by 2 bases and J by 0 bases, with 12 bases left in between. This CDR3 is 16 amino acids long. CDR1 and CDR2 from the germline V gene are LGHNA and YSLEER. The CDR3 region is CASSQRQDLSTDTQYF. The CDR3 bases are TGCGCCAGCAGCCAACGACAGGACCTTAGCACAGATACGCAGTATTTT.

Details on this clone: The junction and the germline gene differ at one end; a read error may be behind it. This chain links TRBV6-6 with TRBJ2-2; the D is unclear. Germline lookup yields CDR1 MNHNY and CDR2 SVGAGI (reference sequence). The CDR3 runs 15 residues. CDR3 in DNA: TGTGCCAGCAGTCCCCGGGTTTCGAACGCCGGGGAGCTGTTTTTT. It codes for CASSPRVSNAGELFF.

This clone appeared a few times. This chain joins TRBV25-1 and TRBJ1-1; 7 bases agree with TRBD1. This CDR3 comprises 15 residues. V lost 5 bases, J lost 0 bases, and 6 bases stayed unmatched. Germline lookup yields CDR1 MGHDK and CDR2 SYGVNS. CDR3 protein: CASSRTQGMNTEAFF. In DNA form, the CDR3 reads TGTGCCAGCAGTAGGACACAGGGGATGAACACTGAAGCTTTCTTT.

The chain joins TRBV30 to TRBJ2-2; TRBD2 might be the D (6 bases). This CDR3 has 13 residues. The V gene's germline CDR1 is GTSNPN and CDR2 SVGIG (reference sequence). The V end was cut by 7 bases, the J end by 3 bases, with 12 bases between. The chain's CDR3 is CASFRRDTGELFF. CDR3 coding DNA: TGTGCCTCATTTCGGAGGGACACCGGGGAGCTGTTTTTT. Together with reference TRBV30 and TRBJ2-2, the CDR3 gives the full variable domain: SQTIHQWPATLVQPVGSPLSLECTVEGTSNPNLYWYRQAAGRGLQLLFYSVGIGQISSEVPQNLSASRPQDRQFILSSKKLLLSDSGFYLCASFRRDTGELFFGEGSRLTVL.

The rearrangement links TRBV18 to TRBJ2-7; TRBD2 aligns across 7 bases. The CDR3 sequence is 14 residues long. CDR1 is KGHSH and CDR2 is LQKENI in the germline V gene. Trimming took 0 bases from V and 1 from J; bases not matched to a gene: 0. CDR3 in DNA: TGTGCCAGCTCACCACCGGGGGGGTCCTACGAGCAGTACTTC. It encodes CASSPPGGSYEQYF.

The V gene is TRBV5-4, the J gene TRBJ1-2; D perhaps matches TRBD1 (6 bases). This CDR3 has 14 amino acids. V was trimmed by 3 bases and J by 2 bases, leaving 11 bases between them. Germline V gene sequence: CDR1 SGHNT, CDR2 YYREEE (reference sequence). The CDR3 spells CASSSSGTNYGYTF. DNA for the CDR3: TGTGCCAGCAGCTCTTCCGGGACAAACTATGGCTACACCTTC. Variable domain in full (rest from reference TRBV5-4 and TRBJ1-2): ETGVTQSPTHLIKTRGQQVTLRCSSQSGHNTVSWYQQALGQGPQFIFQYYREEENGRGNFPPRFSGLQFPNYSSELNVNALELDDSALYLCASSSSGTNYGYTFGSGTRLTVV.

This clone has just one count. The CDR3 sequence is CASRNRVSSYEQYF. CDR3 sequence (DNA): TGTGCCAGCAGAAACAGGGTTTCTTCCTACGAGCAGTACTTC. V and J are TRBV2 and TRBJ2-7, with a possible D match to TRBD1 (6 bases). The CDR3 is 14 residues long. The germline V gene encodes CDR1 SNHLY and CDR2 FYNNEI. The ends were cut back, 6 bases at V and 1 base at J, with 13 bases in the middle.

V and J are TRBV4-2 and TRBJ1-2; 8 bases map to TRBD1. The CDR3 length is 12 residues. With 6 bases clipped from V and 6 bases from J, the junction kept 3 bases outside the gene matches. Per germline, CDR1 LGHNA and CDR2 YNFKEQ. CDR3 DNA sequence: TGTGCCAGCAGGGACAGGGAAAATGGCTACACCTTC. Its protein is CASRDRENGYTF.